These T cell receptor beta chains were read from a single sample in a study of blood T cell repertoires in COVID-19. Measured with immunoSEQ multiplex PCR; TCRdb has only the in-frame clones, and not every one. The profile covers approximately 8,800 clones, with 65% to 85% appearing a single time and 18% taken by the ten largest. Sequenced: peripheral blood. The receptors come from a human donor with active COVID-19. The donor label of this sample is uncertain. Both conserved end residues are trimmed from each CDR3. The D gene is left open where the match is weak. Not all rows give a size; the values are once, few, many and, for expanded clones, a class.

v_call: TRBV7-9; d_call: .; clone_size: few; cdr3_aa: ASSLGWGDTGELF
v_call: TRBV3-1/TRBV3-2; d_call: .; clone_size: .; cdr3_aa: ASSDGPSSGNTIY
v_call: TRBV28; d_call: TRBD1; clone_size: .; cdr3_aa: ASSSPSGTVYQPQH
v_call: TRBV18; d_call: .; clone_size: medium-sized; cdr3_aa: ASSPDNSYEQY
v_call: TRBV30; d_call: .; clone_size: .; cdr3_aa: AWSVKGGSGQETQY
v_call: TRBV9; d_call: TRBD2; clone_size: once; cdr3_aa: ASSVGSGRPY
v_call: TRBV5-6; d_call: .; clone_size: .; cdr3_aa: ASSFTVPYNEQF
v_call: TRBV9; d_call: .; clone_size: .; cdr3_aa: ASRGEGNYGYT
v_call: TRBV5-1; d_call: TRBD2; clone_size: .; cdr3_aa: ASSFARLAGVRTGELF
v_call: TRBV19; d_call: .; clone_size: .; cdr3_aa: ASSMGPGVGEKLF
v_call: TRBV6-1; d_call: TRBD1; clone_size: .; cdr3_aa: ASSETGWYEQY
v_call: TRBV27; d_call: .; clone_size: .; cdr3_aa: ASSWGPNQPQH
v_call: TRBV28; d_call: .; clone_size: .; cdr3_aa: ASRQPRGAVYEQY
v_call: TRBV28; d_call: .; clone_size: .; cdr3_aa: ASSLATQGGGQPQH
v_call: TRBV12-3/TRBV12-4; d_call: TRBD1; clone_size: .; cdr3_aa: ASSPNRGWQY
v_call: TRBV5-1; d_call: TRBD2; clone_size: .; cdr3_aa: ASSLRGTSANTGELF
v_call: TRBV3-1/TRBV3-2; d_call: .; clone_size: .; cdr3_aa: ASSHRQETQY
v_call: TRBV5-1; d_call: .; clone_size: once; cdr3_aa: ASSASLTNTGELF
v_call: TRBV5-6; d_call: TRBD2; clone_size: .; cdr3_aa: ASSLQAGGWNSYNEQF
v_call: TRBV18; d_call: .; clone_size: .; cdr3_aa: ASSPTTSPDEQY
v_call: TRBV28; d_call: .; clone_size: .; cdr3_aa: ASSLWGPYEQY
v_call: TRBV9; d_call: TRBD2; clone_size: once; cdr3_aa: ASSVGSGSYEQY
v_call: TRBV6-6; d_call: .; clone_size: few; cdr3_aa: ASRDLTRASYEQY
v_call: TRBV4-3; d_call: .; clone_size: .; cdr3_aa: ASSQGETDTQY
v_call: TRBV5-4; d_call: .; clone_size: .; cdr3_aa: ASSLGGKQINSPLH
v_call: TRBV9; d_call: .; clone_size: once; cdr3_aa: ASSVANGARNEQF
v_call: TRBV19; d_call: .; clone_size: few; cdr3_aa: ASSPGAGESPLH
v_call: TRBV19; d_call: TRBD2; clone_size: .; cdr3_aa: ASSIKREGFGPQY
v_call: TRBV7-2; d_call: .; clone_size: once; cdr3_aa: ASSLGQANTGELF